A single sample is the source of the 8 T cell receptor beta chains below, sequenced in a study of beta chain features in type 1 diabetes. Every bit of the isolated RNA underwent reverse transcription, so sequencing read expressed TCRB transcripts. The method was immunoSEQ multiplex PCR; TCRdb's version includes in-frame clones alone and lacks a portion of them. The table includes around 58,000 clones, roughly 60% detected once. The sample comprised Tregs from blood. Receptors originate from a woman in her late teens or twenties in good health.

This chain's CDR3 is CASSAGTSKETQYF. The CDR3 nucleotides read TGTGCCAGCAGCGCCGGGACTAGCAAGGAGACCCAGTACTTC. The rearrangement links TRBV9 to TRBJ2-5, with TRBD2 identical over 9 bases. CDR3 length: 14 amino acids. Trimming cost V 3 bases and J 5 bases; bases outside gene matches: 5. Germline values: CDR1 SGDLS, CDR2 YYNGEE.

The rearrangement joins TRBV7-8 to TRBJ2-2, with D possibly TRBD2 on 5 matching bases. V was cut by 6 bases and J by 1 base, with 15 bases left in between. CDR1 is SGHVS, CDR2 FQNEAQ, per germline. The CDR3 has 16 residues. The CDR3 sequence: CASSKGEGLNTGELFF. CDR3 DNA sequence: TGTGCCAGCAGTAAGGGTGAGGGATTGAACACCGGGGAGCTGTTTTTT.

This chain connects TRBV5-1 to TRBJ1-3, with TRBD1 as a possible D gene (5 bases). The CDR3 contains 16 residues. V lost 3 bases and J lost 0, with 13 bases in between. Per the germline V gene, CDR1 is SGHRS and CDR2 is YFSETQ. The CDR3 coding sequence is TGCGCCAGCAGCTACCAGACAGCGAGCTCTGGAAACACCATATATTTT. This gives the protein CASSYQTASSGNTIYF.

The V and J genes are TRBV4-3 and TRBJ2-2, with D perhaps TRBD2 (6 bases). Trimming took 0 bases from V and 4 from J, leaving 6 bases between them. The V gene's germline CDR1 is LGHNA and CDR2 YSLEER. The CDR3 covers 14 residues. In DNA, the CDR3 is TGCGCCAGCAGCCAAGAGGGGGGCACCGGGGAGCTGTTTTTT. It encodes CASSQEGGTGELFF.

The V and J genes are TRBV6-5 and TRBJ2-7, with 12 bases aligning to TRBD2. The CDR3 length is 14 residues. The V gene's germline CDR1 is MNHEY and CDR2 SVGAGI. Trimming took 6 bases from V and 2 from J; bases not matched to a gene: 2. The CDR3 sequence is CASRSSGGAYEQYF. CDR3 DNA sequence: TGTGCCAGCAGATCTAGCGGGGGGGCCTACGAGCAGTACTTC.

This chain connects TRBV27 to TRBJ2-3; 7 positions agree with TRBD2. The germline CDR1 and CDR2 sequences are MNHEY and SMNVEV (reference sequence). This CDR3 is built from 15 residues. Losses at the gene ends were 3 bases for V and 3 bases for J; bases not matched to a gene: 6. The CDR3, as DNA: TGTGCCAGCAGTTTTTGGCGGGGGAAAACAGATACGCAGTATTTT. It translates to CASSFWRGKTDTQYF.

The chain joins TRBV5-1 to TRBJ2-3, with TRBD2 as a possible D gene (5 bases). CDR1 and CDR2 from the germline V gene are SGHRS and YFSETQ. V was shortened by 5 bases and J by 3 bases, with 10 bases between the two germline ends. This CDR3 has 13 amino acids. DNA of the CDR3: TGCGCCAGCAGTTCAGCGGCTACAGATACGCAGTATTTT. Its translation is CASSSAATDTQYF.

V is TRBV5-4 and J is TRBJ1-5; D unclear. The CDR3 covers 13 residues. With 0 bases removed from V and 6 bases from J, the gap between germline ends came to 7 bases. The germline V gene encodes CDR1 SGHNT and CDR2 YYREEE (reference sequence). This CDR3 reads CASSLGERQPQHF. The CDR3 bases are TGTGCCAGCAGCTTGGGAGAGCGTCAGCCCCAGCATTTT.